These 26 T cell receptor beta chains share one sample of origin, sequenced in a study of shared clonotypes between healthy human individuals. The table came from immunoSEQ multiplex PCR; TCRdb's copy has only in-frame clones and leaves some out. Here the sample spans approximately 2.5 million clones, roughly 93% being singletons. Material for sequencing was naive CD4+ T cells from PBMCs. Subset in this sample: CD45RA+ positively selected. The receptors come from a man between 18 and 35 years old in good health. Some clones in this sample may be carry-over from other donors' samples.

The V gene is TRBV18, the J gene TRBJ1-2; no clear D gene. V was shortened by 4 bases and J by 0 bases, with 9 bases between the two germline ends. Per germline, CDR1 KGHSH and CDR2 LQKENI. The CDR3 totals 14 residues. For the CDR3, the DNA is TGTGCCAGCTCACTCGCTACTTCTAACTATGGCTACACCTTC. Translating it yields CASSLATSNYGYTF. The full variable domain, completed using reference TRBV18 and TRBJ1-2, is NAGVMQNPRHLVRRRGQEARLRCSPMKGHSHVYWYRQLPEEGLKFMVYLQKENIIDESGMPKERFSAEFPKEGPSILRIQQVVRGDSAAYFCASSLATSNYGYTFGSGTRLTVV.

This chain joins TRBV12-5 and TRBJ2-7; tentatively, D is TRBD1 or TRBD2 (5 bases each). This CDR3 is built from 12 residues. Trimming shortened V by 5 bases and J by 3 bases, and 8 bases separated the two germline ends. CDR1 and CDR2 (germline): LGHNT, FRNRAP. CDR3 residues: CASGGDLYEQYF. The CDR3 DNA reads TGTGCTAGTGGTGGGGACCTCTACGAGCAGTACTTC.

The V gene is TRBV5-1, the J gene TRBJ2-5, with TRBD1 matching over 9 bases. The CDR3 contains 16 residues. V gave up 0 bases and J gave up 5 bases; unmatched junction bases: 8. CDR1 and CDR2 from the germline V gene are SGHRS and YFSETQ. Written as DNA, the CDR3 is TGCGCCAGCAGCTTGGCCGGGACAGGGTTGGAGGAGACCCAGTACTTC. The encoded protein is CASSLAGTGLEETQYF.

Written as DNA, the CDR3 is TGTGCCAGCAGTAAGAACAGGGGGCAGCTTTCATACAATGAGCAGTTCTTC. Protein product: CASSKNRGQLSYNEQFF. The V and J genes are TRBV28 and TRBJ2-1; TRBD1 agrees at 9 bases. CDR3 length equals 17 residues. Germline lookup yields CDR1 MDHEN and CDR2 SYDVKM. Trimming at V came to 5 bases and at J to 4 bases, leaving 12 bases not matched to a gene.

V is TRBV4-1 and J is TRBJ2-7, with TRBD2 matching 7 bases. This CDR3 spans 18 amino acids. Germline V gene sequence: CDR1 MGHRA, CDR2 YSYEKL. V lost 4 bases to trimming and J lost 1 base; unmatched junction nucleotides: 16. The CDR3 DNA reads TGCGCCAGCAGCCCCCAAGGGAAGCGAGCGGGGCTATCCTACGAGCAGTACTTC. Protein: CASSPQGKRAGLSYEQYF.

This rearrangement joins TRBV27 to TRBJ1-4; D possibly corresponds to TRBD1 (5 bases). Trimming left V 5 bases short and J 7 bases short, with 11 bases between. CDR1 MNHEY and CDR2 SMNVEV come from the germline V gene (reference sequence). The CDR3 loop spans 13 amino acids. CDR3 sequence reads: CASSPRQGEKLFF. Written as DNA, the CDR3 is TGTGCCAGCAGTCCCCGGCAGGGTGAAAAACTGTTTTTT.

The genes are TRBV28 and TRBJ2-1; TRBD2 aligns across 9 bases. The CDR3 has 17 residues. From germline, CDR1 is MDHEN and CDR2 SYDVKM. V gave up 7 bases and J gave up 5 bases; unmatched junction bases: 15. DNA of the CDR3: TGTGCCAGCATCCTAGGAGGAGCTAGCGGGACGAACAATGAGCAGTTCTTC. It codes for CASILGGASGTNNEQFF.

This clone has only one observation. This sequence joins TRBV4-1 and TRBJ2-2, with TRBD2 identical over 9 bases. The CDR3 is made up of 15 amino acids. After removal of 4 bases from V and 4 bases from J, the junction contained 4 bases not matched to a gene. Germline CDR1 and CDR2: MGHRA and YSYEKL. The CDR3 DNA is TGCGCCAGCAGCCTTCTAGCGGGACCCACCGGGGAGCTGTTTTTT. It translates to CASSLLAGPTGELFF.

This chain links TRBV28 with TRBJ2-3; D is ambiguous. Germline V gene lookup returns CDR1 MDHEN and CDR2 SYDVKM. Trimming pared 3 bases from V and 3 bases from J, leaving 10 bases between. The CDR3 loop spans 14 amino acids. CDR3 DNA sequence: TGTGCCAGCAGTTTTAGGCTGCGAACAGATACGCAGTATTTT. Translation: CASSFRLRTDTQYF.

The rearrangement joins TRBV5-1 to TRBJ2-2; D uncertain. Germline CDR1 SGHRS, CDR2 YFSETQ. There are 14 residues in the CDR3. V was pared by 5 bases and J by 3 bases, with 11 bases between. The CDR3 nucleotides read TGCGCCAGCAGATTGAAAAGGGACACCGGGGAGCTGTTTTTT. Protein: CASRLKRDTGELFF.

The sample holds one count of this clone. A junction boundary mismatches the germline segment, possibly from a read error. V gene TRBV28 combines with J gene TRBJ1-1; 9 bases align to TRBD1. Germline V lookup: CDR1 MDHEN, CDR2 SYDVKM. This CDR3 is 12 amino acids long. The CDR3 here is CASSPYRGPGWF. The CDR3 bases are TGTGCCAGCAGTCCCTACAGGGGGCCAGGGTGGTTT.

The gene calls are TRBV7-9 and TRBJ1-4, with TRBD1 matching 9 bases. The V gene's germline CDR1 is SEHNR and CDR2 FQNEAQ (reference sequence). The CDR3 consists of 16 residues. With V trimmed by 0 bases and J by 8 bases, 7 bases remained unmatched. This CDR3 reads CASSLALGQGAEKLFF. The CDR3 DNA follows: TGTGCCAGCAGCTTAGCGCTGGGACAGGGAGCGGAAAAACTGTTTTTT.

This clone occurred once. V is TRBV18 and J is TRBJ2-5, with D hard to call. Germline CDR1 KGHSH, CDR2 LQKENI. The CDR3 runs to 15 residues. Trimming stripped 3 bases from V and 1 base from J, with 12 bases between. The CDR3 DNA sequence: TGTGCCAGCTCACCCCAAGGAGCTGGCCAAGAGACCCAGTACTTC. Encoded protein: CASSPQGAGQETQYF.

The chain is built from TRBV11-3 and TRBJ2-3; no firm D call. V lost 3 bases and J lost 3, with 7 bases in between. CDR1 and CDR2 (germline): SGHNT, YENEEA. This CDR3 contains 13 residues. In DNA form, the CDR3 reads TGTGCCAGCAGCTTGAGGAGTACAGATACGCAGTATTTT. Its protein is CASSLRSTDTQYF.

This chain uses TRBV5-1 with TRBJ2-5; 7 positions match TRBD1. V was clipped by 4 bases and J by 5 bases; unmatched bases: 8. The CDR3 runs to 14 residues. Germline CDR1 SGHRS, CDR2 YFSETQ. The CDR3 loop reads CASSPVQGYETQYF. CDR3 nucleotides: TGCGCCAGCAGCCCGGTACAGGGGTACGAGACCCAGTACTTC.

The J gene is TRBJ2-3, the V gene TRBV5-1, with D possibly TRBD2 on 6 matching bases. Per germline, CDR1 SGHRS and CDR2 YFSETQ. This CDR3 spans 18 amino acids. The V and J ends lost 4 bases and 0 bases respectively, with 21 bases between them. In nucleotides, the CDR3 is TGCGCCAGCAGCGGCGGGGTATTATGGGGACCTAGCACAGATACGCAGTATTTT. This gives the protein CASSGGVLWGPSTDTQYF.

V and J are TRBV29-1 and TRBJ2-5; 11 bases line up with TRBD2. The germline gives CDR1 SQVTM, CDR2 ANQGSEA. CDR3 length: 13 amino acids. V shed 3 bases, J shed 13 bases, and the junction held 10 bases outside the gene matches. CDR3 nucleotides: TGCAGCGTTGACGGCCCCACTAGCGGGAGTGGGTACTTC. Translating gives CSVDGPTSGSGYF.

The chain employs TRBV5-1 and TRBJ2-7; D gene unclear. Germline V gene data show CDR1 as SGHRS and CDR2 as YFSETQ. Trimming left V 0 bases short and J 5 bases short, with 15 bases between. The CDR3 is 15 amino acids. CDR3 amino acids: CASSLAVAVRDEQYF. The DNA for the CDR3 is TGCGCCAGCAGCTTGGCCGTTGCGGTCCGTGACGAGCAGTACTTC.

This clone was seen a few times. The sample contains more than one DNA sequence encoding this CDR3. CDR3 sequence: CASSPPSYEQYF. CDR3 DNA: TGCGCCAGCAGCCCCCCCTCCTACGAGCAGTACTTC. The rearrangement uses TRBV5-1 and TRBJ2-7; unclear D gene. Germline V gives CDR1 SGHRS, CDR2 YFSETQ. The CDR3 is made up of 12 amino acids. Trimming took 4 bases from V and 0 from J, leaving 5 bases between them.

V is TRBV6-6 and J is TRBJ1-2; D is undetermined. The CDR3 has 12 residues. The germline V and J ends were trimmed by 4 bases and 6 bases, with 9 bases remaining between them. CDR1 and CDR2 (germline): MNHNY, SVGAGI (reference sequence). CDR3 sequence: CASSLSGNGYTF. CDR3 nucleotides: TGTGCCAGCAGTTTATCGGGGAATGGCTACACCTTC.

The genes are TRBV6-1 and TRBJ1-1; 7 bases match TRBD1. The CDR3 is made up of 13 amino acids. V lost 6 bases and J lost 0; bases outside the gene matches: 1. Germline CDR1 MNHNS, CDR2 SASEGT. CDR3 DNA sequence: TGTGCCAGCAGGCAGGGGGTGAACACTGAAGCTTTCTTT. Protein: CASRQGVNTEAFF.

V and J are TRBV5-1 and TRBJ2-5; D might be TRBD1 or TRBD2, each matching 6 bases. CDR3 size: 14 residues. The V and J ends lost 5 bases and 5 bases respectively, with 16 bases between them. Looked up from germline, CDR1 is SGHRS and CDR2 is YFSETQ. The CDR3 DNA follows: TGCGCCAGCAGGGAGGGACAAAAAGTGGAGACCCAGTACTTC. Encoded protein: CASREGQKVETQYF. The variable domain in full, completed from reference TRBV5-1 and TRBJ2-5, reads KAGVTQTPRYLIKTRGQQVTLSCSPISGHRSVSWYQQTPGQGLQFLFEYFSETQRNKGNFPGRFSGRQFSNSRSEMNVSTLELGDSALYLCASREGQKVETQYFGPGTRLLVL.

The table lists this clone with a few counts. The chain joins TRBV6-5 to TRBJ2-2; 8 nucleotides line up with TRBD1. Germline CDR1 reads MNHEY; CDR2 reads SVGAGI. Trimming took 6 bases from V and 0 from J; bases not matched to a gene: 3. The CDR3 consists of 15 residues. The chain's CDR3 is CASRLQGANTGELFF. For the CDR3, the DNA is TGTGCCAGCAGGTTACAGGGGGCGAACACCGGGGAGCTGTTTTTT.

In this sample, this clone turned up once. This chain connects TRBV7-3 to TRBJ1-1, with a tentative D call TRBD1 (6 bases). The V end was cut by 2 bases, the J end by 0 bases, with 10 bases between. In germline, CDR1 is SGHTA, CDR2 FQGTGA. The CDR3 is 15 amino acids. This CDR3 reads CASSLGGGMNTEAFF. For the CDR3, the DNA is TGTGCCAGCAGCTTAGGAGGGGGAATGAACACTGAAGCTTTCTTT.

The chain is built from TRBV20-1 and TRBJ2-1; a possible D gene is TRBD2 (6 bases). CDR1 and CDR2 (germline): DFQATT, SNEGSKA (reference sequence). CDR3 length equals 11 residues. The CDR3 region is CIWTAGNEQFF. For the CDR3, the DNA is TGCATCTGGACCGCGGGGAATGAGCAGTTCTTC.

This clone has just one count. This rearrangement joins TRBV7-2 to TRBJ1-4; perhaps TRBD1 as D (6 bases). CDR1 is SGHTA and CDR2 is FQGNSA in the germline V gene. The CDR3 is 15 residues long. V lost 5 bases and J 4 bases, leaving 14 bases between the germline ends. Here the CDR3 DNA reads TGTGCCAGCAGCCCTCTCGGAGGGGGTAATGAAAAACTGTTTTTT. Amino acids: CASSPLGGGNEKLFF.